The clone carrying this T cell receptor beta chain was detected many times. This CDR3 spans 13 amino acids. Per germline, CDR1 MNHEY and CDR2 SVGAGI. Trimming took off 5 bases at V and 3 bases at J, with 11 bases between the two ends. These data are taken from a study of T cells in Graves' hyperthyroidism and ophthalmopathy. Amplification yielded TCR beta CDR3 regions, with RNA transcripts as the source. The primer set for the first-round RT-PCR of the TCR CDR3 was HTBI. TCRdb passed the multiplex PCR reads through MiXCR, listing each CDR3 protein once. Of nearly 750,000 distinct CDR3 sequences in the sample, about a third were seen once. Newly diagnosed hyperthyroidism, duration under 2 months, in patients aged 18 to 65.

The sample taken for sequencing was blood. This TCR derives from a woman in her thirties or forties with Graves' hyperthyroidism. The chain joins TRBV6-5 to TRBJ2-7; D remains unclear. The CDR3 sequence is CASSPGINYEQYF. CDR3 DNA sequence: TGTGCCAGCAGTCCTGGGATCAACTACGAGCAGTACTTC.